This T cell receptor beta chain was sequenced for a study of cytomegalovirus exposure and HLA in healthy donors. The PCR used 60 Vbeta and 13 Jbeta primers. Method: immunoSEQ multiplex PCR; TCRdb's copy keeps in-frame clones and lacks some. The sample records 180,000 or so clones, more than 65% being singletons. The study sampled nominally healthy donors, though unrecorded immune exposures were likely. Germline V gene sequence: CDR1 SNHLY, CDR2 FYNNEI. The V end was cut by 6 bases, the J end by 0 bases, with 6 bases between. The CDR3 sequence is 13 residues long. Sequenced input: PBMCs. This TCR came from a female donor in good health and CMV-seronegative. The V gene is TRBV2, the J gene TRBJ1-5, with a possible D match to TRBD1 (6 bases). The CDR3 region has the DNA TGTGCCAGCAGGGGGGCTAGCAATCAGCCCCAGCATTTT. It encodes CASRGASNQPQHF.